This passage covers 27 T cell receptor beta chains from one sample sequenced in a study of blood T cell repertoires in COVID-19. Measured with immunoSEQ multiplex PCR; TCRdb has only the in-frame clones, and not every one. The profile shows hundreds of thousands of clones, roughly 88% of them singletons. The source material was peripheral blood. The receptor source for this set is a woman aged 30 to 39 who had recovered from COVID-19.

The chain combines TRBV19 with TRBJ1-5; D is perhaps TRBD1 (5 bases). The germline V and J ends were trimmed by 3 bases and 4 bases, with 13 bases remaining between them. The CDR3 loop spans 15 amino acids. Looked up from germline, CDR1 is LNHDA and CDR2 is SQIVND (reference sequence). This CDR3 is CASSIGQRGNQPQHF. As DNA, the CDR3 is TGTGCCAGTAGTATTGGTCAGCGGGGGAATCAGCCCCAGCATTTT.

The rearrangement joins TRBV7-3 to TRBJ2-2; D remains unclear. V was cut by 5 bases and J by 2 bases, with 18 bases left in between. The CDR3 totals 17 residues. The V gene's germline CDR1 is SGHTA and CDR2 FQGTGA. The CDR3 protein is CASSLLSRVPNTGELFF. For the CDR3, the DNA is TGTGCCAGCAGCCTCCTAAGCCGGGTCCCTAACACCGGGGAGCTGTTTTTT.

This chain's CDR3 is CATSDLAVNTGELFF. In DNA form, the CDR3 reads TGTGCCACCAGTGATTTGGCAGTGAACACCGGGGAGCTGTTTTTT. The genes are TRBV24-1 and TRBJ2-2; no definite D call. This CDR3 comprises 15 residues. Germline CDR1 reads KGHDR; CDR2 reads SFDVKD. V was trimmed by 0 bases and J by 1 base, leaving 5 bases between them.

The V gene is TRBV5-1, the J gene TRBJ1-1, with 8 bases aligning to TRBD1. CDR1 and CDR2 from the germline V gene are SGHRS and YFSETQ. The CDR3 has 15 amino acids. The J segment lost 5 bases and the V segment lost 0 bases, leaving 6 bases of the junction unmatched. The CDR3 coding sequence is TGCGCCAGCAGCTTGGGAAGGACAGGGAATACTGAAGCTTTCTTT. Translating gives CASSLGRTGNTEAFF.

The rearrangement uses TRBV28 and TRBJ2-7, with 11 bases identical to TRBD1. The CDR3 is 15 amino acids. Germline-derived CDR1 and CDR2 are MDHEN and SYDVKM. The V segment lost 3 bases and the J segment 7 bases; nucleotides outside the gene matches: 8. The CDR3 here is CASSLIGQGALEQYF. The CDR3 DNA reads TGTGCCAGCAGTTTGATCGGACAGGGGGCCCTTGAGCAGTACTTC.

The gene calls are TRBV7-3 and TRBJ2-7; 7 bases line up with TRBD2. The germline gives CDR1 SGHTA, CDR2 FQGTGA. With 5 bases clipped from V and 2 bases from J, the junction kept 9 bases outside the gene matches. This CDR3 is built from 15 residues. CDR3 residues: CASSPVGGATYEQYF. CDR3 sequence (DNA): TGTGCCAGCAGCCCGGTGGGAGGGGCCACCTACGAGCAGTACTTC. Drawing the rest from reference TRBV7-3 and TRBJ2-7, the complete variable domain is GAGVSQTPSNKVTEKGKYVELRCDPISGHTALYWYRQSLGQGPEFLIYFQGTGAADDSGLPNDRFFAVRPEGSVSTLKIQRTERGDSAVYLCASSPVGGATYEQYFGPGTRLTVT.

The rearrangement joins TRBV2 to TRBJ2-7; D is ambiguous. CDR1 SNHLY and CDR2 FYNNEI come from the germline V gene. V was cut by 7 bases and J by 0 bases, with 13 bases left in between. There are 14 residues in the CDR3. As DNA, the CDR3 is TGTGCCAGCACCCCCCGTGAGTCCTCCTACGAGCAGTACTTC. Amino acids: CASTPRESSYEQYF.

This clone was found once. This chain joins TRBV10-3 and TRBJ2-1, with D perhaps matching TRBD2 (5 bases). From germline, CDR1 is ENHRY and CDR2 SYGVKD. The CDR3 runs 14 residues. Trimming shortened V by 5 bases and J by 1 base, and 9 bases separated the two germline ends. The CDR3 nucleotides are TGTGCCATCAGTTCACTAGAATCCTACAATGAGCAGTTCTTC. Translating gives CAISSLESYNEQFF.

V usage is TRBV7-2 and J usage is TRBJ2-3; possibly TRBD1 for D (6 bases). Germline-derived CDR1 and CDR2 are SGHTA and FQGNSA. The length of the CDR3 is 15 residues. Trimming took 1 base from V and 2 from J, leaving 10 bases between them. The CDR3 coding sequence is TGTGCCAGCAGCTTAGGGGGGCGCGACACAGATACGCAGTATTTT. It translates to CASSLGGRDTDTQYF.

The J gene is TRBJ1-2, the V gene TRBV7-2; D is uncertain. The CDR3 loop spans 14 amino acids. Germline CDR1 is SGHTA and CDR2 is FQGNSA. Trimming removed 1 base from V and 2 bases from J, with 8 bases in between. The DNA for the CDR3 is TGTGCCAGCAGCTTAGGAGGGTCCAACTATGGCTACACCTTC. Protein: CASSLGGSNYGYTF.

The gene calls are TRBV3-1 (or the pseudogene TRBV3-2) and TRBJ1-1; D gene unclear. From germline, CDR1 is LGHDT and CDR2 YNNKEL (reference sequence). With 1 base removed from V and 11 bases from J, the gap between germline ends came to 8 bases. The CDR3 is 11 amino acids. CDR3 loop: CASSQAWEAFF. The DNA of the CDR3 is TGTGCCAGCAGCCAAGCTTGGGAGGCTTTCTTT.

A note on this clone: A read error may explain this, as a much larger clone is one base away. At the DNA level, this CDR3 is encoded by other sequences in the same sample as well. The CDR3: CASSQEDRAGNTIYF. The CDR3 bases are TGTGCCAGCAGCCAAGAGGACAGAGCTGGAAACACCATATATTTT. The chain links TRBV4-2 to TRBJ1-3, with D perhaps TRBD1 (6 bases). CDR1 LGHNA and CDR2 YNFKEQ come from the germline V gene. This CDR3 is built from 15 residues. The V and J ends lost 0 bases and 2 bases respectively, with 8 bases between them.

The rearrangement uses TRBV6-2 or TRBV6-3 and TRBJ2-1, with 9 bases matching TRBD1. V lost 4 bases to trimming and J lost 4 bases; unmatched junction nucleotides: 14. There are 18 residues in the CDR3. CDR1 MNHEY and CDR2 SVGEGT come from the germline V gene. In nucleotides, the CDR3 is TGTGCCAGCAGTTTAACGGGACAGGGAGAAGGTTATTACAATGAGCAGTTCTTC. It codes for CASSLTGQGEGYYNEQFF.

The rearrangement links TRBV5-4 to TRBJ2-4, with D tentatively TRBD2 (5 bases). Trimming removed 4 bases at V and 6 bases at J, with 14 bases between. The CDR3 is 14 residues long. CDR1 is SGHNT and CDR2 is YYREEE in the germline V gene (reference sequence). CDR3 sequence reads: CASSGWGEGNIQYF. CDR3 nucleotide sequence: TGTGCCAGCAGCGGCTGGGGAGAAGGAAACATTCAGTACTTC.

The chain uses TRBV4-3 and TRBJ1-5; a possible D gene is TRBD1 (5 bases). This CDR3 spans 15 amino acids. The germline V gene has CDR1 LGHNA and CDR2 YSLEER. V was pared by 3 bases and J by 1 base, with 10 bases between. The CDR3 sequence: CASSHPDKSNQPQHF. The CDR3 DNA reads as TGCGCCAGCAGCCATCCGGACAAGAGCAATCAGCCCCAGCATTTT.

This clone has only a few counts. The chain links TRBV3-1 (or the pseudogene TRBV3-2) to TRBJ1-2; the D gene is possibly TRBD1 (5 bases). The length of the CDR3 is 13 residues. Trimming shortened V by 2 bases and J by 8 bases, and 12 bases separated the two germline ends. Germline V gives CDR1 LGHDT, CDR2 YNNKEL (reference sequence). CDR3 amino acids: CASSQLGGDGYTF. CDR3 coding DNA: TGTGCCAGCAGCCAACTGGGGGGAGACGGCTACACCTTC.

The V and J genes are TRBV5-1 and TRBJ2-3; TRBD2 might be the D (5 bases). V dropped 6 bases and J dropped 3 bases, with 11 bases sitting between them. The germline V gene has CDR1 SGHRS and CDR2 YFSETQ. The CDR3 runs 13 residues. The CDR3 DNA follows: TGCGCCAGCAATTCGGACTTTACAGATACGCAGTATTTT. Its protein is CASNSDFTDTQYF.

V and J are TRBV5-1 and TRBJ2-7; maybe TRBD2 (5 bases). V was cut by 0 bases and J by 4 bases, with 14 bases left in between. This CDR3 is 15 amino acids long. Per germline, CDR1 SGHRS and CDR2 YFSETQ. The CDR3, as DNA: TGCGCCAGCAGCTTGGCCGAAGGGAGCCTGTACGAGCAGTACTTC. It translates to CASSLAEGSLYEQYF.

The chain couples TRBV28 to TRBJ2-7, with D tentatively TRBD2 (5 bases). V was trimmed by 8 bases and J by 3 bases, leaving 14 bases between them. The CDR3 totals 13 residues. CDR1 is MDHEN, CDR2 SYDVKM, per germline. The CDR3 DNA reads as TGTGCCAGCGCCGTAGCGTGGGGCTACGAGCAGTACTTC. As protein: CASAVAWGYEQYF.

This chain uses TRBV9 with TRBJ2-1; 8 bases map to TRBD1. The CDR3 runs to 14 residues. The V segment lost 3 bases and the J segment 8 bases; nucleotides outside the gene matches: 7. Germline V gene lookup returns CDR1 SGDLS and CDR2 YYNGEE. The CDR3 loop is CASSARTGWDEQFF. In DNA, the CDR3 is TGTGCCAGCAGCGCGCGGACAGGGTGGGATGAGCAGTTCTTC.

The chain has TRBV7-2 and TRBJ2-1, with D possibly being TRBD2 (7 bases). This CDR3 is 15 amino acids long. CDR1 SGHTA and CDR2 FQGNSA come from the germline V gene. V lost 6 bases and J lost 2, with 14 bases in between. The CDR3 DNA is TGTGCCAGCAGGCAACGGGGGGCCCCCTACAATGAGCAGTTCTTC. This gives the protein CASRQRGAPYNEQFF. The full variable domain, with the rest looked up from reference TRBV7-2 and TRBJ2-1, is GAGVSQSPSNKVTEKGKDVELRCDPISGHTALYWYRQSLGQGLEFLIYFQGNSAPDKSGLPSDRFSAERTGGSVSTLTIQRTQQEDSAVYLCASRQRGAPYNEQFFGPGTRLTVL.

A word on this clone: Other DNA sequences within the sample encode an identical CDR3. V usage is TRBV18 and J usage is TRBJ2-7, with 9 bases that match TRBD1. The CDR3 covers 15 residues. V lost 3 bases, J lost 3 bases, and 6 bases stayed unmatched. Germline V lookup: CDR1 KGHSH, CDR2 LQKENI. CDR3 sequence (DNA): TGTGCCAGCTCACCGTCGGGACAGGGCTTCTACGAGCAGTACTTC. This gives the protein CASSPSGQGFYEQYF.

The rearrangement joins TRBV4-2 to TRBJ1-1, with D unresolved. The CDR3 runs 13 residues. Trimming stripped 0 bases from V and 5 bases from J, with 7 bases between. Germline V lookup: CDR1 LGHNA, CDR2 YNFKEQ. Written as DNA, the CDR3 is TGTGCCAGCAGCCAAGATTGGAGGACTGAAGCTTTCTTT. It yields the protein CASSQDWRTEAFF.

V is TRBV6-5 and J is TRBJ1-6; D is possibly TRBD1 (6 bases). V lost 4 bases to trimming and J lost 7 bases, with 14 bases between them. Germline V gene sequence: CDR1 MNHEY, CDR2 SVGAGI. This CDR3 spans 15 amino acids. The CDR3 DNA is TGTGCCAGCAGTTTCCAGACAGGCACCAATTCACCCCTCCACTTT. Protein: CASSFQTGTNSPLHF.

This chain joins TRBV7-9 and TRBJ2-6; 9 bases map to TRBD1. V was pared by 5 bases and J by 0 bases, with 5 bases of the junction left unmatched. This CDR3 has 17 residues. Germline V gives CDR1 SEHNR, CDR2 FQNEAQ (reference sequence). The CDR3 here is CASSIGQGSSGANVLTF. Here the CDR3 DNA reads TGTGCCAGCAGCATCGGACAGGGGAGCTCTGGGGCCAACGTCCTGACTTTC.

V is TRBV19 and J is TRBJ1-5; D gene ambiguous. The germline V gene encodes CDR1 LNHDA and CDR2 SQIVND (reference sequence). V was pared by 6 bases and J by 12 bases, with 15 bases between. The CDR3 runs 12 residues. The CDR3 bases are TGTGCCAGTAGGGCAGGAGGGTATCTCCAGCATTTT. This gives the protein CASRAGGYLQHF. Full variable domain (missing parts from reference TRBV19 and TRBJ1-5): DGGITQSPKYLFRKEGQNVTLSCEQNLNHDAMYWYRQDPGQGLRLIYYSQIVNDFQKGDIAEGYSVSREKKESFPLTVTSAQKNPTAFYLCASRAGGYLQHFGDGTRLSIL.

The chain links TRBV7-2 to TRBJ2-3; D is uncertain. Germline V gene lookup returns CDR1 SGHTA and CDR2 FQGNSA. The V gene lost 7 bases and the J gene lost 2 bases, with 16 bases spanning the gap. The CDR3 extends over 15 amino acids. The CDR3 is CASTQLGASTDTQYF. CDR3 nucleotide sequence: TGTGCCAGCACCCAACTTGGAGCTTCCACAGATACGCAGTATTTT. The variable domain in full, with the rest retrieved from reference TRBV7-2 and TRBJ2-3, is GAGVSQSPSNKVTEKGKDVELRCDPISGHTALYWYRQSLGQGLEFLIYFQGNSAPDKSGLPSDRFSAERTGGSVSTLTIQRTQQEDSAVYLCASTQLGASTDTQYFGPGTRLTVL.